A selection of T cell receptor beta chains follows, all from one sample in a study of blood T cell repertoires in COVID-19. Profiling relied on immunoSEQ multiplex PCR, and the TCRdb table lists in-frame clones only, not all of them. The sample has roughly 400,000 clones; 70% to 90% are singletons. Sequenced sample: PBMCs or T cells enriched from blood (not recorded which). These receptors were obtained from a woman aged 18-30 years who had been exposed to COVID-19. The CDR3 runs from the conserved cysteine through the conserved F or W. D genes are given only for firm matches. Size is omitted from some rows. Given values are once, few, many or a class for expanded clones.

D gene,J gene,V gene,clone size,CDR3 protein,CDR3 DNA
-,TRBJ1-3,TRBV30,-,CAWSGQLFSGNTIYF,TGTGCCTGGAGTGGACAGCTCTTCTCTGGAAACACCATATATTTT
-,TRBJ2-7,TRBV7-3,-,CASSTGGSYEQYF,TGTGCCAGCAGCACCGGGGGTTCCTACGAGCAGTACTTC
-,TRBJ2-6,TRBV28,-,CASSHPQGTGANVLTF,TGTGCCAGCAGTCACCCCCAGGGTACTGGGGCCAACGTCCTGACTTTC
-,TRBJ2-2,TRBV4-2,few,CASSQKARDTGELFF,TGTGCCAGCAGCCAAAAGGCTCGGGACACCGGGGAGCTGTTTTTT
-,TRBJ2-7,TRBV5-5,-,CASSLGSNYEQYF,TGTGCCAGCAGCTTGGGGAGCAACTACGAGCAGTACTTC
TRBD1,TRBJ1-5,TRBV11-2,few,CASSLGTGPNQPQHF,TGTGCCAGCAGCTTAGGGACAGGGCCCAATCAGCCCCAGCATTTT
-,TRBJ2-7,TRBV25-1,-,CASISSGVPYEQYF,TGTGCCAGCATAAGTTCAGGGGTCCCCTACGAGCAGTACTTC
-,TRBJ2-7,TRBV29-1,-,CSVGGETYEQYF,TGCAGCGTTGGGGGGGAAACCTACGAGCAGTACTTC
-,TRBJ1-4,TRBV25-1,-,CASSESGGAGKLFF,TGTGCCAGCAGTGAATCTGGAGGGGCGGGAAAACTGTTTTTT
TRBD1,TRBJ1-2,TRBV28,-,CASSFPGQGRNYGYTF,TGTGCCAGCAGTTTCCCAGGACAGGGGAGAAACTATGGCTACACCTTC
-,TRBJ2-7,TRBV29-1,-,CSVVRTESSYEQYF,TGCAGCGTTGTACGAACGGAGAGCTCCTACGAGCAGTACTTC
TRBD2,TRBJ2-5,TRBV7-9,-,CASSSFPREGSETQYF,TGTGCCAGCAGCTCCTTTCCGCGGGAGGGGTCAGAGACCCAGTACTTC
-,TRBJ2-7,TRBV30,-,CAWSGQGGDEQYF,TGTGCCTGGAGTGGGCAGGGCGGCGACGAGCAGTACTTC
TRBD1,TRBJ1-2,TRBV30,-,CAWSKNRGISGYTF,TGTGCCTGGAGCAAAAACAGGGGGATCTCCGGCTACACCTTC
-,TRBJ1-1,TRBV2,few,CASSEGGGDTEAFF,TGTGCCAGCAGTGAAGGAGGGGGGGACACTGAAGCTTTCTTT
TRBD1,TRBJ1-6,TRBV7-3,-,CASSSGTANSPLHF,TGTGCCAGCAGCTCCGGGACAGCTAATTCACCCCTCCACTTT
-,TRBJ2-3,TRBV28,-,CASTRGTDTQYF,TGTGCCAGCACACGAGGCACAGATACGCAGTATTTT
TRBD1,TRBJ2-7,TRBV7-9,-,CASSLDPGQGSYEQYF,TGTGCCAGCAGCTTAGATCCGGGACAGGGCTCCTACGAGCAGTACTTC
TRBD1,TRBJ1-1,TRBV2,-,CASSGQGGTEAFF,TGTGCCAGCAGTGGACAGGGTGGCACTGAAGCTTTCTTT
-,TRBJ2-7,TRBV4-2,-,CASSEPTGRDYEQYF,TGTGCCAGCAGCGAACCGACAGGGCGGGATTACGAGCAGTACTTC
-,TRBJ1-1,TRBV19,once,CASSMWTTSNTEAFF,TGTGCCAGTAGTATGTGGACAACATCGAACACTGAAGCTTTCTTT
-,TRBJ2-7,TRBV28,-,CASSLLGGGFSSYEQYF,TGTGCCAGCAGTTTATTGGGGGGGGGCTTTAGCTCCTACGAGCAGTACTTC
-,TRBJ2-7,TRBV2,-,CASSDTQGRLYEQYF,TGTGCCAGCAGTGATACACAGGGACGGCTATACGAGCAGTACTTC
-,TRBJ1-2,TRBV10-2,-,CASSEYWGGYTF,TGCGCCAGCAGTGAGTACTGGGGCGGCTACACCTTC
TRBD2,TRBJ2-1,TRBV7-2,-,CASSYRGGRNNEQFF,TGTGCCAGCAGCTACCGGGGGGGCCGCAACAATGAGCAGTTCTTC
-,TRBJ2-7,TRBV24-1,-,CATSDYPNTYEQYF,TGTGCCACCAGTGATTACCCTAATACCTACGAGCAGTACTTC
TRBD1,TRBJ1-2,TRBV5-1,-,CASSSAQGTGSFGYTF,TGCGCCAGCAGCTCAGCCCAAGGGACAGGGAGTTTTGGCTACACCTTC
TRBD1,TRBJ2-2,TRBV3-1/TRBV3-2,once,CASSPMDRATGELFF,TGTGCCAGCAGCCCTATGGACAGGGCCACCGGGGAGCTGTTTTTT
-,TRBJ1-5,TRBV18,once,CASSTGIPNSNQPQHF,TGTGCCAGCTCAACAGGGATCCCCAATAGCAATCAGCCCCAGCATTTT
TRBD2,TRBJ2-7,TRBV5-5,-,CASSLASGLADRAYEQYF,TGTGCCAGCAGCTTGGCTTCGGGACTAGCGGACCGTGCCTACGAGCAGTACTTC
-,TRBJ1-5,TRBV27,-,CASSLLSEPPQHF,TGTGCCAGCAGTTTATTGTCTGAGCCGCCCCAGCATTTT
-,TRBJ1-1,TRBV7-9,-,CASSLVGGVGNTEAFF,TGTGCCAGCAGCTTAGTTGGGGGCGTTGGGAACACTGAAGCTTTCTTT
-,TRBJ1-4,TRBV11-2,-,CASSPTLGALAEKLFF,TGTGCCAGCAGCCCCACACTTGGGGCACTCGCTGAAAAACTGTTTTTT
-,TRBJ2-6,TRBV7-9,once,CASGLSGFISGANVLTF,TGTGCCAGCGGATTAAGCGGATTTATTTCTGGGGCCAACGTCCTGACTTTC
-,TRBJ1-1,TRBV6-5,-,CFLKGDTEAFF,TGTTTCCTAAAGGGGGACACTGAAGCTTTCTTT
TRBD2,TRBJ2-1,TRBV12-3/TRBV12-4,-,CASSFMGRGEQFF,TGTGCCAGCAGTTTCATGGGGAGGGGTGAGCAGTTCTTC
TRBD2,TRBJ2-1,TRBV2,-,CASSEALAGRSWAYNEQFF,TGTGCCAGCAGTGAAGCTCTAGCGGGACGCTCTTGGGCTTACAATGAGCAGTTCTTC
-,TRBJ2-7,TRBV6-5,-,CASRVTRAYEQYF,TGTGCCAGCAGGGTGACACGAGCCTACGAGCAGTACTTC
TRBD1,TRBJ1-1,TRBV2,-,CASSAQGARTEAFF,TGTGCCAGCAGTGCCCAGGGGGCGCGAACTGAAGCTTTCTTT
-,TRBJ1-4,TRBV29-1,-,CSVEVRSLEAKLFF,TGCAGCGTTGAAGTACGCTCCCTCGAGGCAAAACTGTTTTTT
TRBD1,TRBJ2-7,TRBV4-3,-,CASSPWTGEYEQYF,TGCGCCAGCAGCCCCTGGACAGGGGAATACGAGCAGTACTTC
TRBD1,TRBJ2-1,TRBV25-1,few,CASQQMVRTGSSYNEQFF,TGTGCCAGCCAGCAAATGGTCCGGACAGGGAGCTCCTACAATGAGCAGTTCTTC
TRBD1,TRBJ1-4,TRBV7-2,-,CASSSGQGPEKLFF,TGTGCCAGCAGCTCGGGACAGGGTCCTGAAAAACTGTTTTTT
TRBD2,TRBJ2-2,TRBV27,-,CASREHLAGANTGELFF,TGTGCCAGCAGGGAACATCTAGCGGGGGCGAACACCGGGGAGCTGTTTTTT
-,TRBJ2-7,TRBV7-6,few,CASSSETGLIAYEQYF,TGTGCCAGCAGCTCGGAGACAGGCCTTATAGCCTACGAGCAGTACTTC
-,TRBJ2-3,TRBV6-5,-,CASTLMEVDTQYF,TGTGCCAGCACCCTGATGGAGGTAGATACGCAGTATTTT